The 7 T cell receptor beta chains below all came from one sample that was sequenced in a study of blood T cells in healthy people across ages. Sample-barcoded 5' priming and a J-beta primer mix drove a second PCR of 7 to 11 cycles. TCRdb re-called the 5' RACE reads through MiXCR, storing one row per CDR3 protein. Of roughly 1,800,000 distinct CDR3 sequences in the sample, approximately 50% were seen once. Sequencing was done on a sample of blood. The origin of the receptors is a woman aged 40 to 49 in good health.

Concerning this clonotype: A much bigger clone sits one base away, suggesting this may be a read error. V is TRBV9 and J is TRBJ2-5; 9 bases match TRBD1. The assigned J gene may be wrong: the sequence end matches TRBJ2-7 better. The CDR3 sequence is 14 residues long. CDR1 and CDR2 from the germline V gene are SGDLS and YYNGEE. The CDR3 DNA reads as TGTGCCAGCAGCGTCCGGGACAGGGACTACGAGCAGTACTTC. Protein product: CASSVRDRDYEQYF.

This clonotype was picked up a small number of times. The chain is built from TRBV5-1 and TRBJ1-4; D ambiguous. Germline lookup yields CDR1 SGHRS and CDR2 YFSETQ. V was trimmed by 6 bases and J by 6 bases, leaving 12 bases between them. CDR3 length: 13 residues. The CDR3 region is CASNNLDDEKLFF. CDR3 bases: TGCGCCAGCAACAACCTGGACGATGAAAAACTGTTTTTT.

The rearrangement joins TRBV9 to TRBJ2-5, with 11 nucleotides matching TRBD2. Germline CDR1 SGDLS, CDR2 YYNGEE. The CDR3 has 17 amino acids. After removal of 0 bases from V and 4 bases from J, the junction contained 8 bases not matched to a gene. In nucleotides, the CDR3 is TGTGCCAGCAGCGTAGGTCCTAGCGGGGGGACGGGAGAGACCCAGTACTTC. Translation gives CASSVGPSGGTGETQYF.

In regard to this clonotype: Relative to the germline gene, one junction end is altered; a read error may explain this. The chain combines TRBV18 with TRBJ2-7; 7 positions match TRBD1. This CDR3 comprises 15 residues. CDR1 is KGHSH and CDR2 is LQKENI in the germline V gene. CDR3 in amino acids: CACSHGTASSYEQYF. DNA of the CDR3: TGTGCCTGCTCACACGGGACAGCTAGCTCCTACGAGCAGTACTTC.

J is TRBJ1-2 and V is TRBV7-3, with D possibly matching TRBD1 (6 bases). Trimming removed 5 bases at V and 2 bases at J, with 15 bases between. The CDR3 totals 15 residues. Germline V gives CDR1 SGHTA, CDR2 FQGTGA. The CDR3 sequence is CASSATGQTNYGYTF. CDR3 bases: TGTGCCAGCAGCGCCACGGGACAAACCAACTATGGCTACACCTTC.

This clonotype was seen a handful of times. The CDR3 nucleotides read TGTGCCAGCAGCTTAGTTGGGACCTCGGGGTCCTACAATGAGCAGTTCTTC. This encodes CASSLVGTSGSYNEQFF. This sequence joins TRBV7-2 and TRBJ2-1; D assignment may be TRBD1 or TRBD2 (5 bases each). V dropped 1 base and J dropped 1 base, with 14 bases sitting between them. The V gene's germline CDR1 is SGHTA and CDR2 FQGNSA. This CDR3 is 17 amino acids long.

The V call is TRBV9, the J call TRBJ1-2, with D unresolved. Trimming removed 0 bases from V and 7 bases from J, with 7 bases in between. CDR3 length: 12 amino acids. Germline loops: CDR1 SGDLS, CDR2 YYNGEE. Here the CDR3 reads CASSVVGGGYTF. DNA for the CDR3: TGTGCCAGCAGCGTAGTCGGTGGTGGCTACACCTTC.